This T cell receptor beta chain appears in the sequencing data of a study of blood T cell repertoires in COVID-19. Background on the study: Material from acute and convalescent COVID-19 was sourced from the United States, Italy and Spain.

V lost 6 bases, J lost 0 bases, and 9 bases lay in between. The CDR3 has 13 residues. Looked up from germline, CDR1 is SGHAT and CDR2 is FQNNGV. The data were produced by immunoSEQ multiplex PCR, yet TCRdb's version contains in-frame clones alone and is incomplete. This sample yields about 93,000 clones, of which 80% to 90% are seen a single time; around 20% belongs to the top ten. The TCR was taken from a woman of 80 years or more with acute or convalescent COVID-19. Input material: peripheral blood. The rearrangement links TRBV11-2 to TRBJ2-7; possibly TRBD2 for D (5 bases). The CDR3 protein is CASSWTPSYEQYF. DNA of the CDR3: TGTGCCAGCAGTTGGACTCCCTCCTACGAGCAGTACTTC.